A selection of T cell receptor beta chains follows, all from one sample in a study of T cell clonotyping in hematopoietic cell transplantation. Profiled with immunoSEQ multiplex PCR; TCRdb holds only in-frame clones, not every one. The sample lists 65,000 to 80,000 clones, 90% to 96% occurring once. This specimen consisted of peripheral blood mononuclear cells, obtained before stem cell transplant. These receptors were collected from a woman between 50 and 59 years old with acute myeloid leukemia. Some clones in this sample may be carry-over from other donors' samples. CDR3s include the opening cysteine and the closing phenylalanine or tryptophan. For some rows the clone size is stated as once, few or many, or as a class when expanded; others skip it.

length | size | V | CDR3
15 | . | TRBV6-6 | CASRELAGTQETQYF
16 | . | TRBV28 | CASSEGAYREAETQYF
15 | once | TRBV2 | CASSERSKNTGELFF
14 | . | TRBV6-5 | CASSYGTSMETQYF
14 | . | TRBV6-5 | CASTRDREAGELFF
11 | . | TRBV6-1 | CASRVRNEQFF
13 | . | TRBV19 | CASNGGRGDEQFF
15 | . | TRBV5-5 | CASSVSSRQNYGYTF
13 | . | TRBV2 | CASSDLRDPEAFF
15 | . | TRBV30 | CAWSFGTSPDETQYF
14 | . | TRBV5-1 | CASSPTGRDYGYTF
16 | . | TRBV15 | CATSRDGRGINSPLHF
12 | . | TRBV7-7 | CASSIKTDTQYF
14 | . | TRBV6-5 | CASSHRKGPYEQYF
15 | . | TRBV28 | CASSLPNYSNQPQHF
16 | . | TRBV28 | CASSSPGTGISETQYF
13 | . | TRBV30 | CAWSVQGNTEAFF
13 | . | TRBV27 | CASSFIGSNVLTF
14 | . | TRBV30 | CAWSNDETTDTQYF
13 | . | TRBV7-2 | CASSHDRGYEQYF
14 | . | TRBV6-4 | CASSASGVSGELFF
15 | . | TRBV4-1 | CASSQDPRGADTQYF
14 | . | TRBV6-1 | CASSEGRNTGELFF
16 | . | TRBV5-6 | CASSLGGGEQLETQYF
18 | . | TRBV5-8 | CASSEVPGQGWANQPQHF
13 | . | TRBV28 | CASSIGITGELFF
16 | . | TRBV7-2 | CASSSGLAGGTGELFF
13 | once | TRBV7-9 | CASSGTGLGGYTF
18 | . | TRBV28 | CASSLSRIGTGPDYGYTF
17 | . | TRBV11-2 | CASSLGGLAGAQETQYF
14 | . | TRBV7-3 | CASSRDGNNSPLHF
13 | . | TRBV6-5 | CASRRGQGHEQYF
17 | . | TRBV27 | CASRPTHGLAGGNEQFF